This T cell receptor beta chain was observed in a study of cytomegalovirus exposure and HLA in healthy donors. Vbeta (60) and Jbeta (13) primers were used in the PCR. Generated by immunoSEQ multiplex PCR, the TCRdb table keeps only in-frame clones and is missing some. The repertoire holds about 150,000 clones, roughly 90% seen once, with almost 2% in the top ten. In the case of this clone: Its antigen is currently unknown.

V was shortened by 5 bases and J by 1 base, with 14 bases between the two germline ends. CDR3 length equals 15 residues. CDR1 and CDR2 from the germline V gene are SEHNR and FQNEAQ (reference sequence). Study results and caveats: Most sequenced TCRs were rare (though some public TCRs occurred in many donors). It was confirmed in vitro that a few of the CMV-associated chains were specific for CMV antigens. In an earlier analysis, about 87% or about 30%: the productive usage of most TCR beta V segments.

This chain uses TRBV7-9 with TRBJ1-1; D is perhaps TRBD1 (6 bases). The source material was PBMCs. The TCR was taken from a woman under 30 in good health and CMV-seronegative. CDR3 sequence (DNA): TGTGCCAGCAGCAACCTACAGGGTAGGAACACTGAAGCTTTCTTT. As protein: CASSNLQGRNTEAFF.